This T cell receptor (beta chain) was captured by sequencing in a study of control samples from healthy donors and cancer patients. The CDR3 has 16 amino acids. The V gene's germline CDR1 is SGHTA and CDR2 FQGTGA. After removal of 7 bases from V and 7 bases from J, the junction contained 14 bases not matched to a gene. The assay was immunoSEQ multiplex PCR, and TCRdb's table has in-frame clones only and misses some. This repertoire shows about 81,000 clones, over 90% found once; its top ten account for approximately 4.8%. This receptor was identified in a woman between 18 and 30 years old in good health. The specimen sequenced was blood. J is TRBJ2-1 and V is TRBV7-3; 9 bases fit TRBD1. CDR3 amino acids: CASTTSPGQGINEQFF. CDR3 DNA: TGTGCCAGCACGACCTCTCCGGGACAGGGAATAAATGAGCAGTTCTTC.